This T cell receptor (beta chain) was found in a study of IL-17A CD8 T cells in psoriatic arthritis synovium. Describing the broader study: The study was designed to define the phenotype, molecular profile and function of synovial IL-17A+CD8+ T cells in the pathogenesis of psoriatic arthritis. General conclusions and limits of the study: TCRbeta sequencing showed synovial Tc17 cells were polyclonal in psoriatic arthritis (median clonality about 0.08). Cells were obtained from synovial fluid rather than synovial tissue, because no psoriatic arthritis synovial tissue samples were available. TCR sequencing covered only three patients, which the authors acknowledged as a limited sample size. Morisita overlap indices above 0.8 were seen in a couple of patients because many Tc17 clones were shared with the synovial Tc1 population. Although some individual clones took up over 4.5% of the repertoire, most synovial CD8+ subsets stayed polyclonal.

The germline V gene encodes CDR1 LNHNV and CDR2 YYDKDF (reference sequence). The CDR3 sequence holds 14 residues, the cysteine and phenylalanine included. Just the 42-base CDR3 DNA is kept, in frame starting at base 1. V is pared back by 5 bases and J by 3 bases, with 12 bases lying between the germline termini. CD3+ T cells isolated by magnetic separation were stimulated with PMA and ionomycin for under 1.7 hours and then labeled using IL-17A and IFNgamma cytokine secretion assays. Synovial fluid effusions were aspirated from actively inflamed joints of psoriatic arthritis patients. Memory CD8+ T cells in synovial fluid were sorted patient by patient into Tc17 (IL-17A+) cells, bulk memory cells and Tc1 (IL-17A-IFNgamma+) cells in order to compare their TCR repertoires. The psoriatic arthritis patients fulfilled the Classification of Psoriatic Arthritis Study Group (CASPAR) criteria. Cells secreting cytokines were also stained with a viability dye and with anti-CD3, CD8, CD14 and CD4 antibodies, then sorted on a BD FACSAria. Three patients with psoriatic arthritis provided sorted synovial fluid CD8+ T cell subsets that underwent TCRbeta sequencing. Before use, synovial fluid mononuclear cells were separated with Lymphoprep and cryopreserved in liquid nitrogen. Roughly 53% fetal calf serum and around 10% dimethyl sulfoxide were contained in the cryopreservation medium.

Points on this clone: This receptor's antigen is unknown. No qualities accompany the bases; no much larger clone lies one base away.

After DNA extraction (Qiagen), TCRbeta V-D-J rearrangements were amplified in a bias-controlled manner and then sequenced at high throughput (immunoSEQ; Adaptive Biotech). As for how the authors treated the data: Productive sequences were analyzed at sequence level using the immunoSEQ Analyzer platform. Clonality was calculated as 1 minus Pielou's evenness, with values from 0 (highly polyclonal) to 1 (monoclonal). How much repertoires overlapped between subsets was quantified with the Morisita index, which goes from 0 (no similarity) to 1 (complete similarity). The table was pulled from immuneACCESS by TCRdb, which kept in-frame rearrangements only. Such tables lose some clones; where checked, under half of the loss comes from unresolved V genes, and the rest has no known cause. Clone size and V and J calls were adopted from that table, with D and trimming inferred from the DNA. Recorded for this sample are over a thousand clones; around 64% of them occurred a single time. Of the sample, around 15% falls within the top ten clones.

Sequenced: IL-17A+ (IFN-gamma+/-) memory CD8+ T cells from synovial fluid. Interpreted using the paper, the cell subset or site label stands for: IL-17A+IFNgamma+/- memory CD8+ (Tc17) cells. This receptor was obtained from a human donor with psoriatic arthritis. The V and J segments used are TRBV15 and TRBJ2-3, with TRBD2 as a weak D call on 6 bases. The sequenced DNA: TGTGCCACCAGCCGGCGGGGCGGGACAGATACGCAGTATTTT. It translates to CATSRRGGTDTQYF. Extended through the reference TRBV15 and TRBJ2-3 proteins, this CDR3 yields the full variable domain: DAMVIQNPRYQVTQFGKPVTLSCSQTLNHNVMYWYQQKSSQAPKLLFHYYDKDFNNEADTPDNFQSRRPNTSFCFLDIRSPGLGDTAMYLCATSRRGGTDTQYFGPGTRLTVL.